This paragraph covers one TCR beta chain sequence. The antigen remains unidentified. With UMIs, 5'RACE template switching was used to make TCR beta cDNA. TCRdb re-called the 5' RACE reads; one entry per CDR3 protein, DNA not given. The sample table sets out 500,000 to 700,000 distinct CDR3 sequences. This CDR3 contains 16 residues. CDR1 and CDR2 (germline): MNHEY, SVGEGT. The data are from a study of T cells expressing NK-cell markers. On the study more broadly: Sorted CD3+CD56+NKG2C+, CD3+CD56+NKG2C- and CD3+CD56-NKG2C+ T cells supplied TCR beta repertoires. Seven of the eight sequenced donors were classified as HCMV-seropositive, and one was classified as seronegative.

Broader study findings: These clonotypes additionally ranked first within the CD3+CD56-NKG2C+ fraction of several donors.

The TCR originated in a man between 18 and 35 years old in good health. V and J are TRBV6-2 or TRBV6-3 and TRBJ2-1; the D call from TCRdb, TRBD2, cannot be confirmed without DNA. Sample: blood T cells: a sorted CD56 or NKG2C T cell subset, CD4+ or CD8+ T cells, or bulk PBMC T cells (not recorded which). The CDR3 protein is CASSYPTGSGYNEQFF.